The source of this T cell receptor beta chain is a study of Ad26.COV2.S vaccination and SARS-CoV-2 variants. The wider study: Dosing was one shot or two shots 56 days apart.

The treatment denotes: around 19 received Ad26.COV2.S at low or high dose, single or two shots; 5 received placebo; per-sample allocation not given. At day 63 after the first vaccine or placebo injection, samples were drawn. It was an adult aged 18-55 years in Boston who was the donor. Profiling relied on immunoSEQ multiplex PCR, and the TCRdb table lists in-frame clones only, not all of them. Here the sample spans approximately 420,000 clones, approximately 90% being singletons. Losses at the gene ends were 5 bases for V and 6 bases for J; bases not matched to a gene: 7. Germline V gene lookup returns CDR1 MNHEY and CDR2 SVGAGI. The CDR3 runs 15 residues.

The clonotype originates from a person between 18 and 65 years old who received the Ad26.COV2.S COVID-19 vaccine or a placebo. The material was peripheral blood, obtained in a trial of Ad26.COV2.S vaccine versus placebo. The V gene is TRBV6-5, the J gene TRBJ2-2, with 9 bases identical to TRBD1. CDR3 in amino acids: CASSRTGDKAGELFF. The CDR3 region has the DNA TGTGCCAGCAGTAGGACAGGGGACAAGGCCGGGGAGCTGTTTTTT.